This entry is about one T cell receptor (beta chain). This CDR3 spans 14 amino acids. CDR1 LNHDA and CDR2 SQIVND come from the germline V gene (reference sequence). V gave up 3 bases and J gave up 0 bases, with 8 bases separating them. The record originates from a study of siplizumab effects on memory and regulatory T cells. The protocol was immunoSEQ multiplex PCR, while the TCRdb copy is restricted to in-frame clones and leaves out a portion. Here the sample spans around 6,700 clones, about 60% being singletons. The chain carries TRBV19 and TRBJ1-2; tentative D call: TRBD1 (5 bases). This TCR was recovered from a human donor in good health. The sample was effector memory CD8+ T cells sorted from blood. Subset denoted: unstimulated CD8+ effector memory T cells. The CDR3, as DNA: TGTGCCAGTAGTATGGGAGGGGCTAACTATGGCTACACCTTC. This codes for CASSMGGANYGYTF.